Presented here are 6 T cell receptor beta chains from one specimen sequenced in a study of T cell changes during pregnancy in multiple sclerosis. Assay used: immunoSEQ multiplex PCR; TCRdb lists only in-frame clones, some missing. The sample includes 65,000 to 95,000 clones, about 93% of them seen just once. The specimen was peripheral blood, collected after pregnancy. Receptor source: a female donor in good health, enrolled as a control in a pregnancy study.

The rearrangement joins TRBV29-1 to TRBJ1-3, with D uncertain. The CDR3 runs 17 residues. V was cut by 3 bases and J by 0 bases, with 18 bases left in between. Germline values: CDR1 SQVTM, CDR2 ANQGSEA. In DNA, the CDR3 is TGCAGCGTTGAGAGACGGCAAGGACTGGGCTCTGGAAACACCATATATTTT. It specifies CSVERRQGLGSGNTIYF. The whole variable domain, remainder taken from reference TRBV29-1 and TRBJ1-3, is SAVISQKPSRDICQRGTSLTIQCQVDSQVTMMFWYRQQPGQSLTLIATANQGSEATYESGFVIDKFPISRPNLTFSTLTVSNMSPEDSSIYLCSVERRQGLGSGNTIYFGEGSWLTVV.

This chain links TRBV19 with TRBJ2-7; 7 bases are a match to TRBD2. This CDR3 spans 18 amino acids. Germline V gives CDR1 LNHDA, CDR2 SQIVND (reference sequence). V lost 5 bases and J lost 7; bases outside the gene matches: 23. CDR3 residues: CASSDRRGAGTTLDEQYF. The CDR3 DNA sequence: TGTGCCAGTAGTGATAGGAGAGGAGCGGGGACTACCCTTGATGAGCAGTACTTC.

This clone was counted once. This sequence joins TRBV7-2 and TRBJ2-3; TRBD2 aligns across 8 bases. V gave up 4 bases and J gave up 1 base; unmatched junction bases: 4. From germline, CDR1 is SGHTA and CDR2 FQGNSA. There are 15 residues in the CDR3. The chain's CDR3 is CASSSTSGRTDTQYF. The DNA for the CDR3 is TGTGCCAGCAGCTCTACTAGCGGACGCACAGATACGCAGTATTTT. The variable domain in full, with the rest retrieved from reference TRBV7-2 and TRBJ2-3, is GAGVSQSPSNKVTEKGKDVELRCDPISGHTALYWYRQSLGQGLEFLIYFQGNSAPDKSGLPSDRFSAERTGGSVSTLTIQRTQQEDSAVYLCASSSTSGRTDTQYFGPGTRLTVL.

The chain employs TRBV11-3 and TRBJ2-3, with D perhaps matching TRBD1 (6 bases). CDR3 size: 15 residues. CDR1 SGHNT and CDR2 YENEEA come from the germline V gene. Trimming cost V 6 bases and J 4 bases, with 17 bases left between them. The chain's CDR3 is CASSLNRAMADTQYF. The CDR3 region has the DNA TGTGCCAGCAGTCTGAACAGGGCCATGGCAGATACGCAGTATTTT.

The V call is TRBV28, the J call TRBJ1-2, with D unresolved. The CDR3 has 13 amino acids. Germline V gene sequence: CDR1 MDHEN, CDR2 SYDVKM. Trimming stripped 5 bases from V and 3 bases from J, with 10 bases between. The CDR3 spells CASSRLMDYGYTF. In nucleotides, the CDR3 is TGTGCCAGCAGTCGACTGATGGACTATGGCTACACCTTC.

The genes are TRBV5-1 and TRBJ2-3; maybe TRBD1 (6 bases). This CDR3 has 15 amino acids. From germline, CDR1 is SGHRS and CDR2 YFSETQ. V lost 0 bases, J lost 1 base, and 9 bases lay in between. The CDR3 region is CASSLADRRTDTQYF. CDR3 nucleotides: TGCGCCAGCAGCTTGGCCGACAGGCGCACAGATACGCAGTATTTT.